This T cell receptor beta chain was obtained from a study of cytomegalovirus exposure and HLA in healthy donors. Points from the study as a whole: TCR beta chains numbering approximately 150 were designated cytomegalovirus-associated. According to reports, the classifier identified cytomegalovirus status with high specificity and sensitivity. The study found most TCR sequences rare, yet found some public TCRs in many donors.

This CDR3 has 14 residues. Germline CDR1 and CDR2: LNHNV and YYDKDF (reference sequence). Deletions cut 0 bases from V and 3 bases from J, with 9 bases between. In its sample, this clone was seen once. No antigen is known for it. These donors were members of the roughly 120-subject validation cohort, a group separate from the roughly 670-subject first cohort. Clones were sequenced by immunoSEQ multiplex PCR, and TCRdb holds only the in-frame ones, with some missing. The sample lists 180,000 or so clones, around 86% occurring once. The source material was PBMCs. The rearrangement joins TRBV15 to TRBJ2-7; D is undetermined. The TCR was taken from a man aged 25 to 45 in good health and CMV-seropositive. This CDR3 reads CATSRDAANYEQYF. The DNA for the CDR3 is TGTGCCACCAGCAGAGATGCAGCAAACTACGAGCAGTACTTC.